This T cell receptor (beta chain) was recorded in a study of T-cell reconstitution after alpha-beta-depleted transplantation in children. Construction of the TCRbeta library involved unique molecular identifiers. TCRdb fed the PCR reads into MiXCR, producing one record per CDR3 protein. The sample has about 120,000 distinct CDR3 sequences; 20% to 25% are singletons. Study conclusions and caveats: Fresh T-cell production supplied most of the T-cell counts and diversity seen one year after transplant. Several hundred rapidly expanded clones from non-depleted graft cells reportedly supplied alpha-beta T cells about two months post-transplant. For some patients, TCRbeta diversity was high at day 60 because of recipient T cells and thymic progenitors that survived.

This CDR3 region has 14 residues. V was clipped by 3 bases and J by 2 bases, with 11 bases between them. Ten or more counts support this clonotype. What it binds is unknown. This material consisted of PBMCs, mostly from graft donor cells, taken 180 days after TCRalphabeta/CD19-depleted stem cell transplant. The sequence derives from a male patient under 10 years old who had a stem cell transplant for chronic granulomatous disease, so the T cells may come from the graft donor. The chain uses TRBV12-3 or TRBV12-4 and TRBJ2-7; D is possibly TRBD1 (6 bases). CDR3 residues: CASSFSTGTYEQYF. CDR3 in DNA: TGTGCCAGCAGTTTTTCGACAGGCACCTACGAGCAGTACTTC.